These 6 T cell receptor beta chains came from one sample sequenced in a study of blood T cell repertoires in COVID-19. The method was immunoSEQ multiplex PCR; TCRdb's version includes in-frame clones alone and lacks a portion of them. The table includes nearly 70,000 clones, about 85% detected once. The source material was peripheral blood. The receptors here all came from a woman aged 45-60 years with COVID-19, enrolled during active disease.

CDR3 DNA sequence: TGTGCCAGCAGCTCCACCGGGACTAGCGGGTCCGGGAGGGGGACCCAGTACTTC. The encoded protein is CASSSTGTSGSGRGTQYF. The rearrangement links TRBV5-4 to TRBJ2-5; 12 bases are shared with TRBD2. V was clipped by 3 bases and J by 7 bases; unmatched bases: 16. Germline CDR1 reads SGHNT; CDR2 reads YYREEE (reference sequence). The CDR3 extends over 18 amino acids.

The chain carries TRBV5-4 and TRBJ2-1, with 9 bases that match TRBD2. The CDR3 has 15 residues. Germline V lookup: CDR1 SGHNT, CDR2 YYREEE (reference sequence). V lost 1 base, J lost 5 bases, and 4 bases stayed unmatched. CDR3 DNA: TGTGCCAGCAGCTTGTATCTAGCGGGGAACAATGAGCAGTTCTTC. Translated: CASSLYLAGNNEQFF.

This chain links TRBV7-3 with TRBJ2-1; 15 nucleotides match TRBD2. The ends lost 5 bases at V and 10 bases at J; junction bases unmatched: 6. The CDR3 is 15 amino acids. Germline lookup yields CDR1 SGHTA and CDR2 FQGTGA. CDR3 protein: CASSLRTSGRGEQFF. CDR3 in DNA: TGTGCCAGCAGCCTACGGACTAGCGGGAGGGGGGAGCAGTTCTTC.

The chain uses TRBV3-1 (or the pseudogene TRBV3-2) and TRBJ2-7, with 13 positions matching TRBD2. V was pared by 1 base and J by 2 bases, with 2 bases of the junction left unmatched. Germline CDR1 is LGHDT and CDR2 is YNNKEL (reference sequence). The CDR3 runs to 16 residues. The CDR3 DNA reads TGTGCCAGCAGCCAAGGACTAGCGGGAGGACCCTACGAGCAGTACTTC. Its translation is CASSQGLAGGPYEQYF.

The CDR3 region is CASSTDRGVRGNQPQHF. Here the CDR3 DNA reads TGTGCCAGTAGTACCGACAGGGGGGTACGGGGCAATCAGCCCCAGCATTTT. This chain links TRBV19 with TRBJ1-5; 9 bases match TRBD1. Germline values: CDR1 LNHDA, CDR2 SQIVND (reference sequence). The V gene end was trimmed by 4 bases and the J gene end by 2 bases; junction bases not matched to a gene: 9. The CDR3 is made up of 17 amino acids.

The chain has TRBV7-2 and TRBJ1-5; 8 bases align to TRBD1. CDR1 and CDR2 from the germline V gene are SGHTA and FQGNSA. CDR3 size: 16 residues. V lost 1 base and J lost 7; bases outside the gene matches: 9. The DNA for the CDR3 is TGTGCCAGCAGCTTAGTGGGTCCAGGGGGCCGGCAGCCCCAGCATTTT. It specifies CASSLVGPGGRQPQHF.